This TCR beta chain appears in the sequencing data of a study of blood T cell repertoires in COVID-19 (dated by TCRdb to about 2020). For context, the study as a whole: Samples covering the acute and convalescent phases of COVID-19 were provided by collaborators in the United States, Italy and Spain. The repertoires were released in a freely available public database meant as a resource for research on the immune response to SARS-CoV-2. Deeply sampled blood TCRbeta repertoires from subjects exposed to, actively infected with, or recovered from COVID-19 were included in the dataset. The material from the prospective study consisted of cDNA or gDNA derived from T cells, B-cell-depleted T cells, or PBMCs. Sample metadata almost always included a de-identified subject ID, COVID-19 status, age in years and sex. The samples were drawn from two sources: the first 160 participants of the ongoing ImmuneRACE study, and fewer than 1,500 subjects contributed by 6 global collaborators. Where available, HLA class I and class II types were obtained from metadata supplied by the sample provider rather than from assay-based typing.

TCRbeta CDR3 regions were amplified from genomic DNA by means of the immunoSEQ Assay, a bias-controlled multiplex PCR. From the authors' description of their analysis: Within the assay, amplification of reference gene primers was used to estimate how many nucleated cells each sample contained. To quantify the absolute abundance of each unique TCRbeta CDR3 rearrangement, sequence reads were collapsed and filtered. For each sample, productive Simpson clonality was calculated by taking the square root of Simpson's diversity index across productive rearrangements. The table comes from immuneACCESS by way of TCRdb, which keeps in-frame sequences with V and J called. Part of the clones is missing from these tables; in studies checked, under half for an unresolved V gene and the rest for unknown reasons. D and trimming were read from the DNA, whereas the V and J calls and clone size are those reported in that table. Present in this sample are 75,000 to 90,000 clones, 80% of which were seen just once. Less than 6% of the sample is in the top ten clones.

Overall results and qualifications from the work: How much clinical and demographic metadata was included differed by source and by participant, and the metadata was provided uncurated.

Inclusive of the bounding cysteine and phenylalanine, the CDR3 is 11 residues long. The read is trimmed to its CDR3 DNA, 33 bases read in frame from base 1. V is reduced by 7 bases and J by 5 bases, leaving a spacing of 8 bases between them. The collaborating institutions used their own protocols to collect whole blood in K2EDTA tubes. For TCRbeta analysis, collaborator samples were shipped as frozen whole blood, as isolated PBMCs, or as DNA extracted from either sample type. Details on this clone: Its antigen is not yet known. Base qualities are missing; no much larger clone stands one base away.

Sequencing was done on a sample of peripheral blood. The V and J segments used are TRBV12-3 or TRBV12-4 and TRBJ1-2; perhaps TRBD1 is the D gene, with 5 bases matching. The TCR sequence derives from a woman aged 70 to 79 with acute or convalescent COVID-19. The DNA sequence is TGTGCCAGCACCCAGGGATATGGCTACACCTTC. Translated, it gives CASTQGYGYTF.